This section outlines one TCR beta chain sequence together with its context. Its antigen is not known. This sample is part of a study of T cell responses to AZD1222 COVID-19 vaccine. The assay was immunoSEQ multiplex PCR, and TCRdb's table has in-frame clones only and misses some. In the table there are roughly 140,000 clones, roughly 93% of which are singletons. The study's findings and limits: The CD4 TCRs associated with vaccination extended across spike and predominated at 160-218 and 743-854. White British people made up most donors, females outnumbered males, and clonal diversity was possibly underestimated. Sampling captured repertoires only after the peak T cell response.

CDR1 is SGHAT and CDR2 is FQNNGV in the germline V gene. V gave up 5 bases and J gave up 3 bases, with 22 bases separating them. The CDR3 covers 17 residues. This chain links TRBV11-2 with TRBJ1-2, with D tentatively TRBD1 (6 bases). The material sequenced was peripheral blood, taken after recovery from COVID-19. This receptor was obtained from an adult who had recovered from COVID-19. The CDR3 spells CASSQNRDTLADYGYTF. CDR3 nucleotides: TGTGCCAGCAGCCAAAACCGGGACACACTAGCAGACTATGGCTACACCTTC.